This paragraph reports one T cell receptor (beta chain). What it binds is not known. The record originates from a study of T cells after yellow fever vaccination. Study results and caveats: Weaker, the secondary response had a peak occurring faster, on day 5 versus 15. Post-booster samples contained most primary-vaccination clones (more than 95% CD4, around 89% CD8). Clonotypes shared by both compartments, CD4 and CD8, made up a small share. Repertoires obtained by FACS sorting could include abundant clonotypes that entered as contaminants from the bulk population.

MiXCR was run by TCRdb on the 5' RACE reads, yielding one entry per CDR3 protein. The sample has a few hundred thousand distinct CDR3 sequences, roughly a sixth seen once. The starting material was PBMCs, obtained 4 to 5 days after the first yellow fever vaccination. This TCR was recovered from a man younger than 35 who received the YFV17D yellow fever vaccine.

The CDR3 nucleotides are TGTGCCAGCAGTTCGTACCGGGGCCACGACTACAATGAGCAGTTCTTC. Its translation is CASSSYRGHDYNEQFF. The chain recombines TRBV6-2 or TRBV6-3 with TRBJ2-1; D possibly matches TRBD1 or TRBD2 (5 bases each). The V end lost 4 bases, the J end lost 3 bases, and 16 bases lay between the germline ends. The length of the CDR3 is 16 residues. The germline CDR1 and CDR2 sequences are MNHEY and SVGEGT.